A single sample gave rise to the 5 T cell receptor beta chains below, sequenced in a study of T cells in Graves' hyperthyroidism and ophthalmopathy. Amplification of TCR beta CDR3 regions was performed using RNA transcripts as template. The TCR CDR3 first-round RT-PCR relied on the HTBI primer set. TCRdb reanalysed the multiplex PCR reads using MiXCR and keeps one entry per CDR3 protein. The sample has 600,000 to 700,000 distinct CDR3 sequences; roughly 46% are singletons. Specimen: peripheral blood or thyroid tissue (not recorded which). The receptors were sampled from an adult man with Graves' disease, either hyperthyroidism or ophthalmopathy (not recorded which).

This clonotype came up a few times. The chain recombines TRBV6-5 with TRBJ2-7, with D tentatively TRBD1 or TRBD2 (5 bases each). Germline V gene sequence: CDR1 MNHEY, CDR2 SVGAGI. V lost 0 bases and J lost 5, with 11 bases in between. This CDR3 contains 14 residues. The CDR3 nucleotides are TGTGCCAGCAGTTACTCGAGAGGGGATCACGAGCAGTACTTC. Translating it yields CASSYSRGDHEQYF.

The chain links TRBV11-2 to TRBJ2-5; tentative D call: TRBD2 (6 bases). The CDR3 is 15 residues long. V shed 0 bases and J shed 4 bases, with 12 bases lying between them. Germline V CDR1 and CDR2: SGHAT, FQNNGV. CDR3 sequence reads: CASSLDHAGRETQYF. The CDR3 coding sequence is TGTGCCAGCAGCTTAGATCACGCGGGGAGAGAGACCCAGTACTTC.

Notes on this clonotype: One end of the junction is discordant with germline, which a read error may explain. The V call is TRBV7-9, the J call TRBJ2-5; unclear D gene. The length of the CDR3 is 14 residues. Germline CDR1 is SEHNR and CDR2 is FQNEAQ (reference sequence). The CDR3 DNA follows: TGCGCCAGCAGCCAAGAAGGCACCCAAGAGACCCAGTACTTC. Protein: CASSQEGTQETQYF.

V and J are TRBV7-2 and TRBJ2-3; D remains unclear. The CDR3 length is 13 residues. Trimming removed 8 bases at V and 2 bases at J, with 11 bases between. The germline gives CDR1 SGHTA, CDR2 FQGNSA. Here the CDR3 reads CASAQSTTDTQYF. CDR3 in DNA: TGTGCCAGCGCCCAGTCCACCACAGATACGCAGTATTTT. Full variable domain (remainder filled in from reference TRBV7-2 and TRBJ2-3): GAGVSQSPSNKVTEKGKDVELRCDPISGHTALYWYRQSLGQGLEFLIYFQGNSAPDKSGLPSDRFSAERTGGSVSTLTIQRTQQEDSAVYLCASAQSTTDTQYFGPGTRLTVL.

Details on this clonotype: This could be a read error, since a much larger clone is one nucleotide away. V usage is TRBV6-5 and J usage is TRBJ2-7; D ambiguous. This CDR3 region has 13 residues. Germline assignment: CDR1 MNHEY and CDR2 SVGAGI. This chain's CDR3 is CAISYSGPYEQYF. The CDR3 coding sequence is TGTGCCATCAGTTACTCGGGTCCCTACGAGCAGTACTTC.